This TCR beta chain stems from a study of cytomegalovirus exposure and HLA in healthy donors. Points from the study as a whole: Analysis was carried out at a later point, and it linked a missense DCLRE1C variant to TCR beta V- and J-gene trimming. Cytomegalovirus status, reportedly, was diagnosed with high specificity and sensitivity by the classifier. Analyzed later, association rates of TCRs varied across HLA loci, with DRB1 most and HLA-C fewest.

Worth noting for this clone: The antigen remains undetermined.

CDR1 and CDR2 from the germline V gene are SQVTM and ANQGSEA. Trimming left V 3 bases short and J 0 bases short, with 9 bases between. This CDR3 has 15 residues. The PCR had 60 Vbeta and 13 Jbeta primers. The protocol was immunoSEQ multiplex PCR, while the TCRdb copy is restricted to in-frame clones and leaves out a portion. The sample records approximately 170,000 clones, 70% to 90% being singletons. The receptor's source is a woman aged 18-29 years in good health and CMV-seronegative. This sequence joins TRBV29-1 and TRBJ2-6, with D maybe TRBD2 (5 bases). The sample was PBMCs. DNA of the CDR3: TGCAGCGTTGACACGGGAAACTCTGGGGCCAACGTCCTGACTTTC. Protein: CSVDTGNSGANVLTF.